Listed below are T cell receptor beta chains from one sample, sequenced in a study of technical replicates of blood from a few donors. Some clones are missing from TCRdb's copy, which holds only in-frame ones; the method was immunoSEQ multiplex PCR. The table lists some 13,000 clones, about 90% of them singletons. The sequenced sample was PBMCs. Source of these receptors: a human donor in good health. Each CDR3 is given with its conserved first and last residue. A D gene is named only where the DNA matches it firmly. Clone sizes are given selectively: once, few, many, or a class where the clone is expanded.

J	D	V	size	CDR3	DNA
TRBJ2-1	TRBD2	TRBV11-3	-	CASSLGGRGKSDYNEQFF	TGTGCCAGCAGCTTAGGGGGGAGGGGAAAATCCGACTACAATGAGCAGTTCTTC
TRBJ1-1	TRBD1	TRBV11-1	-	CASSRTGTVAMNTEAFF	TGTGCCAGCAGCCGGACAGGGACTGTCGCGATGAACACTGAAGCTTTCTTT
TRBJ1-2	TRBD1	TRBV6-1	-	CASIEGGQVNYGYTF	TGTGCCAGCATCGAGGGAGGACAGGTCAACTATGGCTACACCTTC
TRBJ1-5	TRBD1	TRBV10-3	-	CAISESRQGEQPQHF	TGTGCCATCAGTGAGTCACGACAGGGAGAACAGCCCCAGCATTTT
TRBJ2-5	-	TRBV6-1	-	CASNPWDKEETQYF	TGTGCCAGCAATCCTTGGGACAAAGAAGAGACCCAGTACTTC
TRBJ2-5	TRBD2	TRBV9	once	CASSPHPSGVQETQYF	TGTGCCAGCAGCCCTCACCCTAGCGGGGTTCAAGAGACCCAGTACTTC
TRBJ1-3	-	TRBV7-9	once	CASSFNRESSGNTIYF	TGTGCCAGCAGCTTTAACAGGGAGTCCTCTGGAAACACCATATATTTT
TRBJ2-1	-	TRBV19	-	CASSPSRDYSWEQFF	TGTGCCAGTAGTCCCTCGCGAGACTACTCATGGGAGCAGTTCTTC
TRBJ2-2	TRBD2	TRBV9	-	CASSGPGLAGGELFF	TGTGCCAGCAGCGGACCGGGACTAGCGGGGGGGGAGCTGTTTTTT
TRBJ2-2	TRBD2	TRBV2	-	CASSRDYEGTGELFF	TGTGCCAGCAGTAGGGACTATGAAGGCACCGGGGAGCTGTTTTTT
TRBJ1-1	-	TRBV6-5	-	CASSLNWYTEAFF	TGTGCCAGCAGTTTAAACTGGTACACTGAAGCTTTCTTT
TRBJ1-1	-	TRBV5-1	-	CASMAVENTEAFF	TGCGCCAGCATGGCGGTGGAGAACACTGAAGCTTTCTTT
TRBJ2-1	-	TRBV6-1	-	CASSEAVSDEQFF	TGTGCCAGCAGTGAAGCGGTAAGCGATGAGCAGTTCTTC
TRBJ2-4	TRBD1	TRBV29-1	-	CSVRQGDVNIQYF	TGCAGCGTCCGACAGGGGGACGTAAACATTCAGTACTTC
TRBJ2-3	-	TRBV15	-	CATSRDELAAGTDTQYF	TGTGCCACCAGCAGAGATGAACTAGCTGCTGGCACAGATACGCAGTATTTT
TRBJ2-1	TRBD1	TRBV10-3	-	CAMLSMGQDPYNEQFF	TGTGCCATGCTAAGCATGGGACAGGACCCTTACAATGAGCAGTTCTTC
TRBJ2-1	TRBD2	TRBV13	-	CASSLALYPGGQSEQFF	TGTGCCAGCAGCTTAGCGCTGTATCCGGGAGGCCAGAGTGAGCAGTTCTTC
TRBJ2-5	TRBD2	TRBV5-1	-	CASNLAGGPQETQYF	TGCGCCAGCAATCTAGCGGGAGGGCCCCAAGAGACCCAGTACTTC
TRBJ1-5	TRBD1	TRBV7-9	-	CASSLGTGIGDQPQHF	TGTGCCAGCAGCTTAGGGACAGGGATTGGAGATCAGCCCCAGCATTTT
TRBJ2-1	TRBD2	TRBV5-1	-	CASSLGGSGLGNEQFF	TGCGCCAGCAGCTTGGGCGGGAGTGGTCTTGGTAATGAGCAGTTCTTC
TRBJ2-3	TRBD1	TRBV10-3	-	CAISESDRETDTQYF	TGTGCCATCAGTGAGTCGGACAGGGAAACAGATACGCAGTATTTT
TRBJ1-5	-	TRBV5-6	-	CASSPRGGGNQPQHF	TGTGCCAGCAGCCCCAGGGGTGGCGGCAATCAGCCCCAGCATTTT
TRBJ1-5	-	TRBV29-1	-	CSVAGSTGGGNQPQHF	TGCAGCGTTGCGGGCTCGACAGGAGGTGGCAATCAGCCCCAGCATTTT
TRBJ1-2	-	TRBV6-5	few	CASSDRFYGYTF	TGTGCCAGCAGCGACAGGTTCTATGGCTACACCTTC
TRBJ1-1	-	TRBV6-6	-	CASRAGGGITEAFF	TGTGCCAGCAGGGCCGGGGGGGGTATCACTGAAGCTTTCTTT
TRBJ2-2	TRBD1	TRBV7-9	-	CASSPGQGWTGELFF	TGTGCCAGCAGCCCGGGACAGGGTTGGACCGGGGAGCTGTTTTTT
TRBJ2-1	TRBD2	TRBV7-8	once	CASSFVGGGNEQFF	TGTGCCAGCAGCTTTGTCGGGGGGGGCAATGAGCAGTTCTTC
TRBJ2-2	TRBD1	TRBV29-1	-	CSVGETGPGELFF	TGCAGCGTGGGAGAGACAGGGCCCGGGGAGCTGTTTTTT
TRBJ2-7	-	TRBV19	-	CASSRSPGLGEQYF	TGTGCCAGTAGTCGGTCTCCAGGGCTTGGCGAGCAGTACTTC
TRBJ1-1	-	TRBV30	-	CAWSVLSDTEAFF	TGTGCCTGGAGTGTACTCTCGGACACTGAAGCTTTCTTT
TRBJ2-1	-	TRBV30	-	CAWSVREQGEQFF	TGTGCCTGGAGTGTGCGGGAGCAGGGGGAGCAGTTCTTC
TRBJ2-5	-	TRBV7-9	-	CASSLPSPETQYF	TGTGCCAGCAGCTTACCAAGCCCAGAGACCCAGTACTTC
TRBJ2-3	-	TRBV27	-	CASSLLVASTDTQYF	TGTGCCAGCAGTCTTTTGGTGGCTAGCACAGATACGCAGTATTTT
TRBJ2-3	-	TRBV5-1	-	CASSPEGRPSTDTQYF	TGCGCCAGCAGCCCGGAGGGCAGGCCCAGCACAGATACGCAGTATTTT
TRBJ2-7	-	TRBV9	-	CASSVAGRVHSYEQYF	TGTGCCAGCAGCGTAGCAGGCAGGGTACACTCCTACGAGCAGTACTTC
TRBJ1-2	-	TRBV10-3	-	CAITQETNYGYTF	TGTGCCATCACGCAGGAAACTAACTATGGCTACACCTTC
TRBJ1-5	TRBD1	TRBV7-9	-	CASSRTGTGNQPQHF	TGTGCCAGCAGCAGGACCGGGACAGGGAATCAGCCCCAGCATTTT
TRBJ2-3	TRBD2	TRBV29-1	-	CSARQGGPPRLAGGVTDTQYF	TGCAGCGCCCGACAGGGAGGACCCCCGCGACTAGCGGGAGGAGTCACAGATACGCAGTATTTT
TRBJ2-5	TRBD1	TRBV2	-	CASSVSGQYQETQYF	TGTGCCAGCAGTGTCTCGGGACAGTATCAAGAGACCCAGTACTTC
TRBJ2-7	TRBD1	TRBV18	-	CASSQDPGQGGEQYF	TGTGCCAGCTCTCAAGACCCGGGACAGGGGGGCGAGCAGTACTTC
TRBJ2-2	TRBD2	TRBV5-1	-	CASSSLAGAAGELFF	TGCGCCAGCAGCTCCTTAGCGGGAGCAGCCGGGGAGCTGTTTTTT
TRBJ2-2	TRBD2	TRBV10-2	-	CASSESGSSTSGRAGPGELFF	TGCGCCAGCAGTGAATCAGGATCCTCGACTAGCGGGAGAGCTGGTCCCGGGGAGCTGTTTTTT